This T cell receptor beta chain was captured by sequencing in a study of T cell changes during pregnancy in multiple sclerosis. CDR3 length: 16 residues. V was pared by 1 base and J by 8 bases, with 10 bases of the junction left unmatched. The germline V gene encodes CDR1 MDHEN and CDR2 SYDVKM. The data were produced by immunoSEQ multiplex PCR, yet TCRdb's version contains in-frame clones alone and is incomplete. The sample lists 45,000 to 55,000 clones, approximately 85% occurring once. The sequence was collected from a female donor with multiple sclerosis, enrolled in a pregnancy study. The chain is built from TRBV28 and TRBJ1-2; TRBD1 matches at 10 bases. This sample comprised CD4+ T cells from peripheral blood mononuclear cells, obtained in the second trimester of pregnancy. For the CDR3, the DNA is TGTGCCAGCAGTTTATATAATCGAGGACAGGGGGGCGGCTACACCTTC. This translates into CASSLYNRGQGGGYTF.